These 16 T cell receptor beta chains were sequenced from one sample in a study of cytomegalovirus exposure and HLA in healthy donors. PCR used 60 Vbeta primers and 13 Jbeta primers. The table came from immunoSEQ multiplex PCR; TCRdb's copy has only in-frame clones and leaves some out. Found here are 95,000 to 130,000 clones, 65% of them singletons; the top ten hold roughly 9.7%. The sequencing input was PBMCs. The receptors shown here come from a woman in her thirties or forties in good health and CMV-seropositive.

The chain joins TRBV19 to TRBJ1-1, with a weak D call TRBD1 (6 bases). V shed 2 bases and J shed 10 bases, with 17 bases lying between them. The CDR3 sequence is 14 residues long. Germline CDR1 LNHDA, CDR2 SQIVND (reference sequence). This CDR3 is CASSILGAGKLAFF. CDR3 bases: TGTGCCAGTAGTATACTGGGGGCAGGGAAGTTAGCTTTCTTT.

This clone has a handful of counts. The chain recombines TRBV7-9 with TRBJ2-7; TRBD2 is a possible D gene (5 bases). V dropped 4 bases and J dropped 6 bases, with 13 bases sitting between them. CDR1 and CDR2 from the germline V gene are SEHNR and FQNEAQ (reference sequence). The CDR3 has 13 residues. DNA for the CDR3: TGTGCCAGCAGCTCCCCGGGAATCAGCGAGCAGTACTTC. Translating it yields CASSSPGISEQYF.

In this sample, this clone turned up a few times. In DNA form, the CDR3 reads TGTGCCAGTAGTCACGGGACAGGGAGTTCTGGGGCCAACGTCCTGACTTTC. It translates to CASSHGTGSSGANVLTF. The V call is TRBV19, the J call TRBJ2-6, with 9 bases identical to TRBD1. V was clipped by 5 bases and J by 1 base; unmatched bases: 6. The CDR3 sequence is 17 residues long. The V gene's germline CDR1 is LNHDA and CDR2 SQIVND (reference sequence). Using reference TRBV19 and TRBJ2-6 for the parts outside the CDR3, the full variable domain is DGGITQSPKYLFRKEGQNVTLSCEQNLNHDAMYWYRQDPGQGLRLIYYSQIVNDFQKGDIAEGYSVSREKKESFPLTVTSAQKNPTAFYLCASSHGTGSSGANVLTFGAGSRLTVL.

This rearrangement joins TRBV19 to TRBJ2-7; TRBD2 matches 10 bases. This CDR3 comprises 16 residues. Germline trimming cut 4 bases from V and 4 bases from J; bases unmatched to any gene: 10. Germline V gives CDR1 LNHDA, CDR2 SQIVND (reference sequence). The CDR3: CASSTSKVAGGYEQYF. In DNA form, the CDR3 reads TGTGCCAGTAGTACCAGCAAAGTAGCGGGGGGTTACGAGCAGTACTTC.

The CDR3 is CASSQLAGYIQYF. The CDR3 nucleotides are TGCGCCAGCAGCCAACTAGCGGGATACATTCAGTACTTC. This chain connects TRBV4-3 to TRBJ2-4, with 9 bases lining up with TRBD2. CDR1 and CDR2 from the germline V gene are LGHNA and YSLEER. This CDR3 is 13 amino acids long. Unmatched junction bases numbered 1, after V lost 2 bases and J lost 8 bases.

This chain connects TRBV27 to TRBJ1-3; weak D call: TRBD1 (5 bases). In germline, CDR1 is MNHEY, CDR2 SMNVEV (reference sequence). This CDR3 spans 15 amino acids. V was clipped by 3 bases and J by 4 bases, with 13 bases between them. The CDR3 nucleotides are TGTGCCAGCAGTTTCCAAGGGGTTTCCGGAAACACCATATATTTT. Amino acids: CASSFQGVSGNTIYF.

This chain connects TRBV4-1 to TRBJ1-1, with 9 positions matching TRBD1. Germline values: CDR1 MGHRA, CDR2 YSYEKL. V lost 4 bases to trimming and J lost 1 base; unmatched junction nucleotides: 4. The CDR3 extends over 15 amino acids. CDR3 protein: CASSPLGQGNTEAFF. The CDR3 DNA follows: TGCGCCAGCAGCCCATTGGGACAGGGGAACACTGAAGCTTTCTTT.

This clone was seen only a few times. The gene calls are TRBV7-3 and TRBJ2-1; 14 nucleotides match TRBD2. The CDR3 contains 17 residues. Germline trimming cut 5 bases from V and 1 base from J; bases unmatched to any gene: 4. Germline CDR1 and CDR2: SGHTA and FQGTGA. In DNA form, the CDR3 reads TGTGCCAGCAGCAAGACTAGCGGGAGGGTTTCCTACAATGAGCAGTTCTTC. Encoded protein: CASSKTSGRVSYNEQFF.

For the CDR3, the DNA is TGCGCCAGCAGCCAAGACCTAGCGGTCAATGAGCAGTTCTTC. Amino acids: CASSQDLAVNEQFF. This sequence joins TRBV4-3 and TRBJ2-1, with 7 bases aligning to TRBD2. Germline CDR1 reads LGHNA; CDR2 reads YSLEER. The V gene end was trimmed by 0 bases and the J gene end by 6 bases; junction bases not matched to a gene: 2. The CDR3 has 14 amino acids.

This clone occurred a few times. This chain joins TRBV4-1 and TRBJ1-2; D may be TRBD1 (5 bases). Germline V gives CDR1 MGHRA, CDR2 YSYEKL. V was shortened by 1 base and J by 4 bases, with 13 bases between the two germline ends. This CDR3 is 15 amino acids long. CDR3 sequence reads: CASSQVAGGGYGYTF. CDR3 coding DNA: TGCGCCAGCAGCCAAGTCGCCGGGGGGGGCTATGGCTACACCTTC.

This clone appeared a single time. The rearrangement joins TRBV19 to TRBJ1-5; 7 nucleotides agree with TRBD1. This CDR3 has 14 amino acids. CDR1 LNHDA and CDR2 SQIVND come from the germline V gene (reference sequence). With 6 bases clipped from V and 4 bases from J, the junction kept 6 bases outside the gene matches. Here the CDR3 reads CASRNWDRNQPQHF. CDR3 DNA: TGTGCCAGTAGGAACTGGGACAGAAATCAGCCCCAGCATTTT.

The V call is TRBV29-1, the J call TRBJ2-2, with 10 bases that match TRBD2. Unmatched junction bases numbered 3, after V lost 7 bases and J lost 1 base. Germline values: CDR1 SQVTM, CDR2 ANQGSEA. This CDR3 is built from 14 residues. CDR3 sequence reads: CSAIAGGNTGELFF. CDR3 bases: TGCAGCGCTATAGCGGGAGGGAACACCGGGGAGCTGTTTTTT.

This rearrangement joins TRBV13 to TRBJ1-3, with D uncertain. The CDR3 loop spans 15 amino acids. In germline, CDR1 is PRHDT, CDR2 FYEKMQ (reference sequence). Trimming left V 7 bases short and J 0 bases short, with 13 bases between. The CDR3, as DNA: TGTGCCAGCACCAACGAAGCCCTCTCTGGAAACACCATATATTTT. This encodes CASTNEALSGNTIYF.

This clone was picked up a small number of times. V and J are TRBV6-5 and TRBJ2-7; 7 bases line up with TRBD2. With 5 bases clipped from V and 1 base from J, the junction kept 5 bases outside the gene matches. Germline loops: CDR1 MNHEY, CDR2 SVGAGI. There are 14 residues in the CDR3. The CDR3, as DNA: TGTGCCAGCAGTGAAACTAGCGCTTCCTACGAGCAGTACTTC. Its protein product is CASSETSASYEQYF.

The chain combines TRBV11-1 with TRBJ2-3; D uncertain. The V gene's germline CDR1 is SGHAT and CDR2 FQDESV (reference sequence). This CDR3 contains 11 residues. Trimming shortened V by 5 bases and J by 7 bases, and 7 bases separated the two germline ends. CDR3: CASSPSYTQYF. CDR3 coding DNA: TGTGCCAGCAGCCCCTCGTATACGCAGTATTTT.

This chain links TRBV7-6 with TRBJ2-7; 7 bases agree with TRBD2. CDR1 SGHVS and CDR2 FNYEAQ come from the germline V gene. This CDR3 contains 15 residues. V lost 0 bases and J lost 4; bases outside the gene matches: 6. The CDR3 is CASSLAGRGGYEQYF. The CDR3, as DNA: TGTGCCAGCAGCTTAGCGGGGCGGGGAGGGTACGAGCAGTACTTC.